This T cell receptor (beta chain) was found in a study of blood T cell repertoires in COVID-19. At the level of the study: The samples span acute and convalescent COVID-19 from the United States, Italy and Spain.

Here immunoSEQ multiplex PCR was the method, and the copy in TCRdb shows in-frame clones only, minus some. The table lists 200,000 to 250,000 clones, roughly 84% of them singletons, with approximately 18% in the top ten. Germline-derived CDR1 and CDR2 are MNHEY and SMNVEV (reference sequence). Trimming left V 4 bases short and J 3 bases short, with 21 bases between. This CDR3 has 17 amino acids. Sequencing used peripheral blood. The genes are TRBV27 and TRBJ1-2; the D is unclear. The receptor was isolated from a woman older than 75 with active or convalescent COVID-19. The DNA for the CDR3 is TGTGCCAGCAGTTCGTCTTGGCAGGCGATCCTTGACTATGGCTACACCTTC. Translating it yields CASSSSWQAILDYGYTF.